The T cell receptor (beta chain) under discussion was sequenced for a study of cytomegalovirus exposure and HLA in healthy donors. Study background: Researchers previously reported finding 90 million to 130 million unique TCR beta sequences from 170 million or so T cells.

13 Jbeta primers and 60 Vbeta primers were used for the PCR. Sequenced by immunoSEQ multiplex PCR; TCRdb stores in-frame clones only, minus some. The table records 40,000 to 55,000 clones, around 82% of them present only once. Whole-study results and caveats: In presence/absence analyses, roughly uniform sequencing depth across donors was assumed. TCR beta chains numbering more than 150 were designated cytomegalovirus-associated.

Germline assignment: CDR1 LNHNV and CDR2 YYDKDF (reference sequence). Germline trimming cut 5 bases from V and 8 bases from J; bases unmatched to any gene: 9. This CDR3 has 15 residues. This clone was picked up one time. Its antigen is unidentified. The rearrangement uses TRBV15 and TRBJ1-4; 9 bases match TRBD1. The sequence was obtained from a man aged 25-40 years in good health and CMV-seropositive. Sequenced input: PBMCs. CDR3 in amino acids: CATSGQRTGDEKLFF. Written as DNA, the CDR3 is TGTGCCACCAGCGGCCAACGGACAGGGGACGAAAAACTGTTTTTT.